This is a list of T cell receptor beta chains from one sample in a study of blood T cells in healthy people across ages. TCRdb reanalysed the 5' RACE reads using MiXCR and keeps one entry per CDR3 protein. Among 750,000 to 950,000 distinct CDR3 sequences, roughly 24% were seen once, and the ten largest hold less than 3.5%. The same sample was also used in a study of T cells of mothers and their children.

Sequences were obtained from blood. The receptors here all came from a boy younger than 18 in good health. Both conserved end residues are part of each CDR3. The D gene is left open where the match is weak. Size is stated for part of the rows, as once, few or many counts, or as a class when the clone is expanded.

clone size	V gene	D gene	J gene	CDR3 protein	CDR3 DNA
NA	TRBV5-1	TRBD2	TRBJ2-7	CASSLAPLAGVYYEQYF	TGCGCCAGCAGCTTGGCCCCCCTAGCGGGGGTATACTACGAGCAGTACTTC
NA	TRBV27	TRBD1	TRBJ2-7	CASSQLGQPYEQYF	TGTGCCAGCAGTCAACTGGGACAGCCGTACGAGCAGTACTTC
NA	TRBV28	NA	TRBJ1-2	CASSLEGLNYGYTF	TGTGCCAGCAGTTTAGAGGGATTGAACTATGGCTACACCTTC
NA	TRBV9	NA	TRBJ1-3	CASSPRPLGTIHF	TGTGCCAGCAGCCCACGCCCGTTAGGCACCATACATTTT
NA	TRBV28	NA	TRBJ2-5	CASSSPTGTSQETQYF	TGTGCCAGCAGTTCCCCCACCGGGACTTCTCAAGAGACCCAGTACTTC
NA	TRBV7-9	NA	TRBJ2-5	CASSLGLRQGGETQYF	TGTGCCAGCAGCTTAGGACTGCGACAGGGAGGAGAGACCCAGTACTTC
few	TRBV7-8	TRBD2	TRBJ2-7	CASRTSASYEQYF	TGTGCCAGCAGGACTAGCGCAAGCTACGAGCAGTACTTC
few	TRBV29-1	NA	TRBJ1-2	CSADTGPAYGYTF	TGCAGCGCTGATACGGGACCGGCCTATGGCTACACCTTC
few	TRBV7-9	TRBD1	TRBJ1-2	CASSYSGTGPEHGYTF	TGTGCCAGCAGCTACTCCGGGACAGGGCCTGAACATGGCTACACCTTC
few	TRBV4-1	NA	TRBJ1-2	CASSQGNTGDVYGYTF	TGCGCCAGCAGCCAAGGAAACACAGGAGATGTCTATGGCTACACCTTC
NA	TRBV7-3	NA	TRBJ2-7	CASSLRGGGAYEQYF	TGTGCCAGCAGCTTAAGAGGTGGGGGGGCTTACGAGCAGTACTTC
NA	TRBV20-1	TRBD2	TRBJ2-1	CSAPGLAGLSYNEQFF	TGCAGTGCTCCCGGACTAGCGGGGTTGTCCTACAATGAGCAGTTCTTC
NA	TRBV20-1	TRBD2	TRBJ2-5	CSALPSGGHQETQYF	TGCAGTGCCCTGCCGAGCGGGGGGCACCAAGAGACCCAGTACTTC
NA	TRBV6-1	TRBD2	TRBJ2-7	CASSNFRRGASYEQYF	TGTGCCAGCAGCAACTTCAGGCGGGGGGCCTCCTACGAGCAGTACTTC
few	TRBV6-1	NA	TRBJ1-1	CASSEARQGKGDTEAFF	TGTGCCAGCAGTGAAGCGCGGCAGGGAAAGGGGGACACTGAAGCTTTCTTT
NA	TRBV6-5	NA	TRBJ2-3	CASSYSSTGASTDTQYF	TGTGCCAGCAGTTACTCATCGACCGGTGCTAGCACAGATACGCAGTATTTT
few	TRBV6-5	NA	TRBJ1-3	CASSSISPARSGNTIYF	TGTGCCAGCAGTTCTATCAGCCCCGCCCGCTCTGGAAACACCATATATTTT
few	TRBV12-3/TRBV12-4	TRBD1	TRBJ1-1	CASRDRDRNTEAFF	TGTGCCAGCAGGGACCGGGACAGGAACACTGAAGCTTTCTTT
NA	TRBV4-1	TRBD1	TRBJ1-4	CASSQTGTGDEKLFF	TGCGCCAGCAGCCAAACCGGGACAGGGGATGAAAAACTGTTTTTT
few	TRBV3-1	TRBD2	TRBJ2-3	CASSQGSGGDTQYF	TGTGCCAGCAGCCAAGGAAGCGGGGGGGATACGCAGTATTTT
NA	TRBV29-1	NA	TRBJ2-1	CSGQPGPMGNEQFF	TGCAGCGGCCAACCGGGACCCATGGGGAATGAGCAGTTCTTC
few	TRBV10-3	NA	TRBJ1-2	CAISESTGFYGYTF	TGTGCCATCAGTGAGTCTACGGGCTTCTATGGCTACACCTTC
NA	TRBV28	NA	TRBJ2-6	CASRSQGKGANVLTF	TGTGCCAGCAGGAGCCAGGGGAAGGGGGCCAACGTCCTGACTTTC
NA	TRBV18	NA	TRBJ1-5	CASSPRAAYSNQPQHF	TGTGCCAGCTCACCAAGGGCAGCCTATAGCAATCAGCCCCAGCATTTT
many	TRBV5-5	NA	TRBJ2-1	CASSLLAPDYNEQFF	TGTGCCAGCAGCTTGCTAGCTCCGGATTACAATGAGCAGTTCTTC
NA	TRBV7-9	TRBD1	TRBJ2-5	CASSLRQGESEQYF	TGTGCCAGCAGCTTACGTCAGGGGGAAAGTGAGCAGTACTTC
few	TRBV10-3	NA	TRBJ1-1	CAISESGDNEAFF	TGTGCCATCAGTGAGTCAGGGGACAATGAAGCTTTCTTT
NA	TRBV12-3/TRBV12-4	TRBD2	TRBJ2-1	CASVLAGDRQFF	TGTGCCAGCGTGCTAGCGGGGGACCGGCAGTTCTTC
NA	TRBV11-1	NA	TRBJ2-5	CASSLGRGAGETQYF	TGTGCCAGCAGCTTAGGACGGGGGGCCGGGGAGACCCAGTACTTC
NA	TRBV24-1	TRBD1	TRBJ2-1	CATSDLGDRGYEEQSF	TGTGCCACCAGTGATTTGGGGGACAGGGGCTACGAGGAGCAGTCCTTC
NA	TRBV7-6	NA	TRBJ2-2	CASSFPGPAGELFF	TGTGCCAGCAGCTTCCCGGGCCCTGCGGGGGAGCTGTTTTTT
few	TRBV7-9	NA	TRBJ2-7	CASSLTRSYEQYF	TGTGCCAGCAGCTTGACACGATCCTACGAGCAGTACTTC
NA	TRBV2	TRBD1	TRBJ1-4	CATLQGDNEKLFF	TGTGCCACCCTGCAGGGGGATAATGAAAAACTGTTTTTT
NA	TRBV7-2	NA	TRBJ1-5	CASSLVGGDNQPRHF	TGTGCCAGCAGCTTAGTTGGTGGGGACAATCAGCCCCGGCATTTT
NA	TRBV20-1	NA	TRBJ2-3	CSAILVDTQYF	TGCAGCGCTATTCTGGTGGATACGCAGTATTTT
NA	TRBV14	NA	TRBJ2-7	CASSQDPEYEQYF	TGTGCCAGCAGCCAAGATCCCGAATACGAGCAGTACTTC
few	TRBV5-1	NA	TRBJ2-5	CASSDMKAQQETQYF	TGCGCCAGCAGCGATATGAAGGCCCAACAAGAGACCCAGTACTTC
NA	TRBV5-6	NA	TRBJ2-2	CASSLLAHNTGELFF	TGTGCCAGCAGCCTTCTCGCCCATAACACCGGGGAGCTGTTTTTT
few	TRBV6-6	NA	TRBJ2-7	CASMGDLAYEQYF	TGTGCCAGCATGGGAGACCTGGCCTACGAGCAGTACTTC
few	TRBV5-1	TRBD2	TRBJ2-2	CASSLGGPAGELFF	TGCGCCAGTAGCTTGGGAGGGCCCGCCGGGGAGCTGTTTTTT
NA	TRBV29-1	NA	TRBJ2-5	CSVARGRNEQSF	TGCAGCGTTGCCAGGGGGAGGAATGAGCAGTCCTTC
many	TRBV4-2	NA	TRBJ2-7	CASSQASDGTYEQYF	TGTGCCAGCAGCCAAGCCTCAGACGGAACCTACGAGCAGTACTTC
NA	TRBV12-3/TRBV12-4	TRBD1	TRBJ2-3	CASSLGDSALAPKYF	TGTGCCAGCAGTTTGGGGGACAGCGCACTTGCCCCCAAGTATTTT
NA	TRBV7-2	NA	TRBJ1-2	CASSLAPSPGYTF	TGTGCCAGCAGCTTAGCCCCCTCTCCCGGCTACACCTTC
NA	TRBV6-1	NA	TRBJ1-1	CASSFQPNTEAFF	TGTGCCAGCAGTTTTCAACCGAACACTGAAGCTTTCTTT
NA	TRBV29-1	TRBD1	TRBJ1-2	CSVSDRGNYGYTF	TGCAGCGTCTCGGACAGGGGAAACTATGGCTACACCTTC
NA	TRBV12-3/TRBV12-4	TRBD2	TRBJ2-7	CASTQGLGVPEQYF	TGTGCCAGCACTCAGGGACTAGGTGTTCCCGAGCAGTACTTC
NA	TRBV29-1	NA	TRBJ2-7	CSVRRELGYEQYF	TGCAGCGTACGCCGGGAACTCGGCTACGAGCAGTACTTC
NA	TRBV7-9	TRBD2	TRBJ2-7	CASSLSQPGGKSYEQYF	TGTGCCAGCAGCTTATCCCAACCGGGGGGTAAGTCCTACGAGCAGTACTTC
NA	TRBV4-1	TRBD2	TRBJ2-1	CASSQWGGEQFF	TGCGCCAGCAGCCAATGGGGGGGTGAGCAGTTCTTC
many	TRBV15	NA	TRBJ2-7	CATSRDPQSSYEQYF	TGTGCCACCAGCAGAGATCCCCAGAGCTCCTACGAGCAGTACTTC
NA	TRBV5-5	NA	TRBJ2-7	CASSDRRKTYEQYF	TGTGCCAGCAGCGATCGCAGGAAAACCTACGAGCAGTACTTC
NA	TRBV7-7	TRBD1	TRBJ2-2	CASSPGQGLTGELFF	TGTGCTAGCAGCCCGGGACAGGGATTAACCGGGGAGCTGTTTTTT
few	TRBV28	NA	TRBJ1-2	CASREANYGYTF	TGTGCCAGCCGAGAAGCTAACTATGGCTACACCTTC
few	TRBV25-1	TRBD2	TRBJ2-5	CASSDMAGGETQYF	TGTGCCAGCAGTGATATGGCGGGAGGGGAGACCCAGTACTTC
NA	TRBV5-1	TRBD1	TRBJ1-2	CASSSGQGVTSNYGYTF	TGCGCCAGCAGCTCTGGACAGGGGGTGACTTCTAACTATGGCTACACCTTC
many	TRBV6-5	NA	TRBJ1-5	CASSRNRESNQPQHF	TGTGCCAGCAGCAGAAACAGGGAATCCAATCAGCCCCAGCATTTT